The clone carrying this TCR beta chain was detected ten times or more. This entry is derived from a study of human T cells and chemical hapten exposure. Study context: Recorded diagnoses among the mostly female patients were alopecia areata, totalis or universalis.

Time point here: pre-sensitization, week 0. Documented treatment: therapeutic diphenylcyclopropenone sensitization with weekly scalp DPC. TCRdb reanalysed the RACE reads using MiXCR and keeps one entry per CDR3 protein. The sample lists approximately 370,000 distinct CDR3 sequences; around 5.5% were seen once. Trimming left V 4 bases short and J 6 bases short, with 16 bases between. From germline, CDR1 is DFQATT and CDR2 SNEGSKA (reference sequence). The CDR3 has 14 residues. The TCR comes from a young woman with alopecia areata. Some clones in this sample may be carry-over from other donors' samples. Sequences were derived from whole blood, sampled in connection with sensitization to the hapten diphenylcyclopropenone (DPC). The chain has TRBV20-1 and TRBJ1-5; D uncertain. DNA of the CDR3: TGCAGTGCTAAGGACCTTGAGGCACCTCAGCCCCAGCATTTT. Translated: CSAKDLEAPQPQHF.